These T cell receptor beta chains were read from a single sample in a study of blood T cells in healthy people across ages. One entry per CDR3 protein, called by TCRdb with MiXCR from the 5' RACE reads. The sample lists roughly 700,000 distinct CDR3 sequences, about 25% seen once, with 9.4% in the top ten. This sample also belongs to another study, concerning T cells of mothers and their children.

The sample comprised blood. All receptors come from a boy aged 5-17 years in good health. CDR3s leave out the opening cysteine and the closing phenylalanine or tryptophan. Fields, in order: V gene, CDR3 length, CDR3 protein.

V gene: TRBV6-5; CDR3 length: 14; CDR3 protein: ASSYSAGGSYNEQF
V gene: TRBV2; CDR3 length: 16; CDR3 protein: ASTGPPASAGGYNEQY
V gene: TRBV7-9; CDR3 length: 14; CDR3 protein: ASSLELTGGSYGYT
V gene: TRBV29-1; CDR3 length: 13; CDR3 protein: SVEGWDRGAETQY
V gene: TRBV6-1; CDR3 length: 15; CDR3 protein: ASSEGRGGTYLQTQY
V gene: TRBV7-3; CDR3 length: 12; CDR3 protein: ASSPDGGAHYKY
V gene: TRBV7-8; CDR3 length: 11; CDR3 protein: ASSLLAGTEAF
V gene: TRBV7-2; CDR3 length: 12; CDR3 protein: ASSLRWENYEQY
V gene: TRBV6-1; CDR3 length: 16; CDR3 protein: ASSGSYLKTGSRDTIY
V gene: TRBV4-1; CDR3 length: 11; CDR3 protein: ASSQTNTGEPF
V gene: TRBV7-2; CDR3 length: 14; CDR3 protein: ASGRGGVLATDTQY
V gene: TRBV20-1; CDR3 length: 10; CDR3 protein: STGLAVDTQY
V gene: TRBV18; CDR3 length: 14; CDR3 protein: ASSPPLGQPYDEQF
V gene: TRBV9; CDR3 length: 11; CDR3 protein: ASRDRGRYGYT
V gene: TRBV20-1; CDR3 length: 9; CDR3 protein: SAGEAGGYT
V gene: TRBV28; CDR3 length: 13; CDR3 protein: ASSSGTNNGNEQF
V gene: TRBV4-1; CDR3 length: 13; CDR3 protein: ASSQGQYTTETQY
V gene: TRBV5-6; CDR3 length: 13; CDR3 protein: ASSFGSGSPGELF
V gene: TRBV4-2; CDR3 length: 14; CDR3 protein: ASSPDASGFTDTQY
V gene: TRBV7-8; CDR3 length: 10; CDR3 protein: ASSLSPEEQY